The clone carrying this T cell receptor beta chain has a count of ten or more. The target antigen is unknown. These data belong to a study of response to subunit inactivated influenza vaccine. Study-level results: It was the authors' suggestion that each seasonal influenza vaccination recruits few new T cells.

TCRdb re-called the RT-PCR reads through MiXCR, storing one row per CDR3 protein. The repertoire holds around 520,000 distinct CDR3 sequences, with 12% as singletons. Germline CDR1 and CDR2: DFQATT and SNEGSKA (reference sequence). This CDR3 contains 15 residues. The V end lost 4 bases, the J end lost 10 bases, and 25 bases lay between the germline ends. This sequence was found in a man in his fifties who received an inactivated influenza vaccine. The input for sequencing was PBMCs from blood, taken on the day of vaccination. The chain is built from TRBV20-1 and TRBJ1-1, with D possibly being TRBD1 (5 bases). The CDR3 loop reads CSANSPGRPGEGAFF. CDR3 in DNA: TGCAGTGCTAATTCCCCAGGGCGTCCCGGAGAAGGAGCTTTCTTT.